This entry lists 20 T cell receptor beta chains sequenced from one sample in a study of cytomegalovirus exposure and HLA in healthy donors. 13 Jbeta primers and 60 Vbeta primers were used for the PCR. Generated by immunoSEQ multiplex PCR, the TCRdb table keeps only in-frame clones and is missing some. The sample comprises more than 150,000 clones, roughly 88% of which are singletons, and about a tenth rests with the top ten. The sample was PBMCs. These receptors came from a man aged 18 to 30 in good health and CMV-seropositive.

The chain is built from TRBV9 and TRBJ2-2; the match to TRBD2 covers 15 bases. Germline-derived CDR1 and CDR2 are SGDLS and YYNGEE. Germline trimming cut 4 bases from V and 3 bases from J; bases unmatched to any gene: 7. The CDR3 runs 18 residues. The CDR3: CASSPRTSGGAYTGELFF. For the CDR3, the DNA is TGTGCCAGCAGCCCCCGGACTAGCGGGGGGGCCTACACCGGGGAGCTGTTTTTT.

J is TRBJ2-1 and V is TRBV9; D unresolved. V was shortened by 1 base and J by 8 bases, with 13 bases between the two germline ends. Germline assignment: CDR1 SGDLS and CDR2 YYNGEE. CDR3 length: 14 residues. The CDR3 here is CASSVRIFGDEQFF. Here the CDR3 DNA reads TGTGCCAGCAGCGTAAGAATCTTTGGAGATGAGCAGTTCTTC. The variable domain in full, with the rest retrieved from reference TRBV9 and TRBJ2-1, is DSGVTQTPKHLITATGQRVTLRCSPRSGDLSVYWYQQSLDQGLQFLIQYYNGEERAKGNILERFSAQQFPDLHSELNLSSLELGDSALYFCASSVRIFGDEQFFGPGTRLTVL.

This clone was found once. The CDR3 reads CASSQEVGKLAGGPNNEQFF. The CDR3 nucleotides read TGTGCCAGCAGCCAAGAAGTCGGGAAACTAGCGGGGGGGCCCAACAATGAGCAGTTCTTC. This chain links TRBV4-2 with TRBJ2-1, with 13 bases lining up with TRBD2. The CDR3 is 20 amino acids. V was pared by 0 bases and J by 5 bases, with 13 bases of the junction left unmatched. CDR1 is LGHNA, CDR2 YNFKEQ, per germline.

Here the CDR3 DNA reads TGTGCCAGTAGTCACGTCCTGGGGGAGGACTATGGCTACACCTTC. It specifies CASSHVLGEDYGYTF. The V gene is TRBV19, the J gene TRBJ1-2, with D tentatively TRBD1 (5 bases). CDR1 and CDR2 (germline): LNHDA, SQIVND (reference sequence). This CDR3 has 15 residues. V was trimmed by 5 bases and J by 3 bases, leaving 16 bases between them.

J is TRBJ1-1 and V is TRBV6-1, with 9 bases lining up with TRBD1. CDR3 length: 14 amino acids. J was trimmed by 1 base and V by 5 bases; bases with no gene match: 2. CDR1 is MNHNS and CDR2 is SASEGT in the germline V gene. The CDR3 is CASSRTGENTEAFF. CDR3 sequence (DNA): TGTGCCAGCAGTAGGACAGGGGAGAACACTGAAGCTTTCTTT.

The V and J genes are TRBV6-5 and TRBJ2-7; 9 bases match TRBD2. The CDR3 is made up of 14 amino acids. Germline V CDR1 and CDR2: MNHEY, SVGAGI. Trimming removed 6 bases from V and 2 bases from J; junction bases left unmatched: 5. CDR3 nucleotide sequence: TGTGCCAGCAGGCTTACTAGCGGGCCCTACGAGCAGTACTTC. Its protein product is CASRLTSGPYEQYF.

The chain joins TRBV11-2 to TRBJ2-6, with TRBD1 matching over 7 bases. V shed 4 bases and J 4 bases; nucleotides not matched to a gene: 7. The CDR3 has 16 amino acids. Germline values: CDR1 SGHAT, CDR2 FQNNGV. CDR3 sequence (DNA): TGTGCCAGCAGCTCCCTAAGGGGGCCCGGGGCCAACGTCCTGACTTTC. This gives the protein CASSSLRGPGANVLTF.

The chain uses TRBV21-1 and TRBJ1-5; no check of the table's D call, TRBD1, against the DNA was made. TRBV21-1 is noted as a pseudogene. This CDR3 region has 15 residues. The CDR3: CASRWRQFRNQPQHF. In DNA form, the CDR3 reads TGTGCCAGCAGGTGGCGACAGTTTAGAAATCAGCCCCAGCATTTT.

This chain joins TRBV19 and TRBJ1-2; 9 positions agree with TRBD1. The CDR3 has 16 amino acids. Germline-derived CDR1 and CDR2 are LNHDA and SQIVND (reference sequence). V trimming: 5 bases; J trimming: 0 bases; junction bases outside the gene matches: 7. Here the CDR3 DNA reads TGTGCCAGTAGTGCACCCGGGACAGGGCCTAACTATGGCTACACCTTC. This gives the protein CASSAPGTGPNYGYTF.

This clone was detected only a few times. The V and J genes are TRBV19 and TRBJ2-7; 8 bases are shared with TRBD1. The J segment lost 12 bases and the V segment lost 6 bases, leaving 13 bases of the junction unmatched. The CDR3 length is 13 residues. In germline, CDR1 is LNHDA, CDR2 SQIVND (reference sequence). This CDR3 reads CASSPGTGTVGYF. CDR3 coding DNA: TGTGCCAGTAGCCCCGGGACAGGAACTGTTGGGTACTTC.

This clone was picked up one time. The chain is built from TRBV27 and TRBJ2-7, with a weak D call TRBD1 (6 bases). Germline loops: CDR1 MNHEY, CDR2 SMNVEV (reference sequence). CDR3 length: 14 residues. The V end was cut by 2 bases, the J end by 4 bases, with 12 bases between. CDR3 bases: TGTGCCAGCAGTTTAGGCAGGGGAGTGTACGAGCAGTACTTC. Translating gives CASSLGRGVYEQYF.

With regard to this clone: The sample carries other DNA sequences with the same CDR3. The rearrangement uses TRBV9 and TRBJ1-6, with TRBD1 matching 7 bases. Germline trimming cut 3 bases from V and 9 bases from J; bases unmatched to any gene: 0. Germline assignment: CDR1 SGDLS and CDR2 YYNGEE. This CDR3 is 12 amino acids long. The CDR3 loop reads CASSGQGSPLHF. In nucleotides, the CDR3 is TGTGCCAGCAGCGGACAGGGTTCACCCCTCCACTTT. Using reference TRBV9 and TRBJ1-6 for the parts outside the CDR3, the full variable domain is DSGVTQTPKHLITATGQRVTLRCSPRSGDLSVYWYQQSLDQGLQFLIQYYNGEERAKGNILERFSAQQFPDLHSELNLSSLELGDSALYFCASSGQGSPLHFGNGTRLTVT.

As to this clone: Mismatch with germline at one junction end may stem from a read error. This sequence joins TRBV7-9 and TRBJ2-2, with TRBD2 matching 8 bases. This CDR3 region has 13 residues. Germline values: CDR1 SEHNR, CDR2 FQNEAQ (reference sequence). The CDR3 DNA follows: TGTTCCAGCACCCGGGGGGGACCAGGGGAGCTGTTTTTT. As protein: CSSTRGGPGELFF.

About this clone itself: This sample includes further DNA sequences coding for the same CDR3. The gene calls are TRBV6-5 and TRBJ2-7; 7 nucleotides agree with TRBD1. The CDR3 consists of 14 residues. J gave up 6 bases and V 6 bases, and 11 bases lay outside the gene matches. CDR1 is MNHEY and CDR2 is SVGAGI in the germline V gene. CDR3 in DNA: TGTGCCAGCAGCCTACGACCGAGGACAGGCGAGCAGTACTTC. It yields the protein CASSLRPRTGEQYF.

This rearrangement joins TRBV6-5 to TRBJ2-5, with TRBD2 matching 8 bases. CDR1 and CDR2 (germline): MNHEY, SVGAGI. V was clipped by 5 bases and J by 5 bases; unmatched bases: 10. This CDR3 has 15 amino acids. CDR3 sequence: CASSPPGGGGETQYF. The CDR3, as DNA: TGTGCCAGCAGTCCTCCGGGGGGCGGGGGGGAGACCCAGTACTTC.

The chain is built from TRBV13 and TRBJ2-7; 7 positions match TRBD2. The ends lost 1 base at V and 2 bases at J; junction bases unmatched: 5. Germline CDR1 PRHDT, CDR2 FYEKMQ (reference sequence). CDR3 length: 15 amino acids. The DNA of the CDR3 is TGTGCCAGCAGCTTAGTAACGGGGGGAGCCTACGAGCAGTACTTC. Encoded protein: CASSLVTGGAYEQYF.

The chain uses TRBV6-1 and TRBJ2-5; D remains unclear. Trimming took off 1 base at V and 5 bases at J, with 11 bases between the two ends. The V gene's germline CDR1 is MNHNS and CDR2 SASEGT. The CDR3 runs to 14 residues. DNA for the CDR3: TGTGCCAGCAGTGAAGGGGTCGGGTTTGAGACCCAGTACTTC. Amino acid sequence: CASSEGVGFETQYF.

V is TRBV5-5 and J is TRBJ2-3; D is unclear. There are 16 residues in the CDR3. V gave up 0 bases and J gave up 0 bases, with 11 bases separating them. In germline, CDR1 is SGHKS, CDR2 YYEKEE (reference sequence). The CDR3 reads CASSLARQFSTDTQYF. CDR3 in DNA: TGTGCCAGCAGCTTGGCCAGACAATTTAGCACAGATACGCAGTATTTT.

The chain combines TRBV7-2 with TRBJ2-3; TRBD2 matches 16 bases. This CDR3 region has 19 residues. CDR1 and CDR2 from the germline V gene are SGHTA and FQGNSA. Trimming cost V 4 bases and J 2 bases; bases outside gene matches: 9. CDR3 sequence (DNA): TGTGCCAGCAGCTGGTGGGGACTAGCGGGGGGGCGATCCACAGATACGCAGTATTTT. Encoded protein: CASSWWGLAGGRSTDTQYF.

V is TRBV28 and J is TRBJ2-7, with D perhaps matching TRBD2 (7 bases). Between the trimmed V and J ends, which lost 6 bases and 4 bases, there was a span of 19 bases. The CDR3 length is 15 residues. CDR1 is MDHEN, CDR2 SYDVKM, per germline. This CDR3 reads CASRPVGGVGYEQYF. CDR3 bases: TGTGCCAGCAGACCAGTAGGGGGGGTTGGGTACGAGCAGTACTTC.